This T cell receptor (beta chain) originates from a study of CD4 T cells in relation to SARS-CoV-2 and coronaviruses. About this clone itself: Its specificity is unknown.

CD4+ T cells from unexposed donors were obtained before the COVID-19 pandemic (2011-2018). CD4+ T cells were isolated from the cells after about 11 days of culture. This CDR3 spans 11 amino acids. Trimming removed 8 bases from V and 5 bases from J; junction bases left unmatched: 4. Germline V CDR1 and CDR2: SQVTM, ANQGSEA. The protocol was immunoSEQ multiplex PCR, while the TCRdb copy is restricted to in-frame clones and leaves out a portion. The sample has around 23,000 clones, less than 75% seen once; the top ten hold around 18%. Sequenced sample: CD4+ T cells from PBMCs, cultured in vitro. The source of this sequence is a human donor in good health. The chain joins TRBV29-1 to TRBJ2-7; TRBD1 agrees at 9 bases. This CDR3 is CSTRTGDEQYF. CDR3 sequence (DNA): TGCAGCACCCGGACAGGGGACGAGCAGTACTTC.